This is a list of T cell receptor beta chains from one sample in a study of beta chain features in type 1 diabetes. The assay was immunoSEQ multiplex PCR, and TCRdb's table has in-frame clones only and misses some. The sample lists a few hundred thousand clones, over 12% occurring once. Sequencing input: naive CD4+ T cells from blood. All receptors come from a man aged 18 to 30 with type 1 diabetes. CDR3s include the opening cysteine and the closing phenylalanine or tryptophan. A D gene is named only where the DNA matches it firmly. Part of the rows lack a size; the others show once, few, many or a class for expanded clones.

v_gene: TRBV19
d_gene: NA
j_gene: TRBJ1-4
abundance: few
CDR3aa: CASSIPRWQGTNEKLFF
CDR3nt: TGTGCCAGTAGTATTCCGCGGTGGCAGGGGACTAATGAAAAACTGTTTTTT

v_gene: TRBV4-2
d_gene: NA
j_gene: TRBJ2-1
abundance: few
CDR3aa: CASSQDSSSGYNEQFF
CDR3nt: TGTGCCAGCAGCCAAGATAGTAGTAGCGGTTACAATGAGCAGTTCTTC

v_gene: TRBV18
d_gene: TRBD1
j_gene: TRBJ1-6
abundance: NA
CDR3aa: CASSPNRGPNSPLHF
CDR3nt: TGTGCCAGCTCACCCAACAGGGGGCCCAATTCACCCCTCCACTTT

v_gene: TRBV30
d_gene: NA
j_gene: TRBJ2-1
abundance: few
CDR3aa: CAWSGLGVVRNEQFF
CDR3nt: TGTGCCTGGAGTGGGTTGGGAGTTGTTCGGAATGAGCAGTTCTTC

v_gene: TRBV28
d_gene: TRBD2
j_gene: TRBJ2-1
abundance: NA
CDR3aa: CASSPGLAGNYNEQFF
CDR3nt: TGTGCCAGCAGTCCCGGACTAGCGGGAAACTACAATGAGCAGTTCTTC

v_gene: TRBV2
d_gene: NA
j_gene: TRBJ2-7
abundance: NA
CDR3aa: CASGTSSRWRTYEQYF
CDR3nt: TGTGCCAGCGGGACATCCTCCCGATGGAGAACCTACGAGCAGTACTTC

v_gene: TRBV18
d_gene: NA
j_gene: TRBJ2-7
abundance: NA
CDR3aa: CASSPTATYEQYF
CDR3nt: TGTGCCAGCTCACCTACAGCTACCTACGAGCAGTACTTC

v_gene: TRBV18
d_gene: TRBD1
j_gene: TRBJ2-7
abundance: once
CDR3aa: CASSAWTGPTYEQYF
CDR3nt: TGTGCCAGCTCAGCGTGGACAGGGCCGACCTACGAGCAGTACTTC

v_gene: TRBV28
d_gene: NA
j_gene: TRBJ2-7
abundance: NA
CDR3aa: CVAGGGSYEQYF
CDR3nt: TGTGTCGCGGGTGGGGGGTCCTACGAGCAGTACTTC

v_gene: TRBV2
d_gene: TRBD2
j_gene: TRBJ2-3
abundance: NA
CDR3aa: CASSVKREGGTDTQYF
CDR3nt: TGTGCCAGCAGTGTAAAGCGGGAGGGTGGCACAGATACGCAGTATTTT

v_gene: TRBV6-5
d_gene: TRBD1
j_gene: TRBJ1-3
abundance: NA
CDR3aa: CASSLDRGGDTIYF
CDR3nt: TGTGCCAGCAGTTTGGACAGGGGAGGAGACACCATATATTTT

v_gene: TRBV19
d_gene: TRBD2
j_gene: TRBJ2-7
abundance: few
CDR3aa: CASSMAGGRTYEQYF
CDR3nt: TGTGCCAGTAGTATGGCGGGGGGCAGAACCTACGAGCAGTACTTC

v_gene: TRBV7-9
d_gene: NA
j_gene: TRBJ2-3
abundance: few
CDR3aa: CASSPDYPDTQYF
CDR3nt: TGTGCCAGCAGCCCCGACTACCCAGATACGCAGTATTTT

v_gene: TRBV5-4
d_gene: TRBD2
j_gene: TRBJ2-1
abundance: NA
CDR3aa: CASSRGGTSGYNEQFF
CDR3nt: TGTGCCAGCAGCCGGGGGGGGACTAGCGGCTACAATGAGCAGTTCTTC

v_gene: TRBV9
d_gene: NA
j_gene: TRBJ2-7
abundance: NA
CDR3aa: CASSVAGQGFREQYF
CDR3nt: TGTGCCAGCAGCGTAGCTGGGCAGGGATTCCGCGAGCAGTACTTC

v_gene: TRBV9
d_gene: TRBD1
j_gene: TRBJ2-5
abundance: NA
CDR3aa: CASSPGQAQETQYF
CDR3nt: TGTGCCAGCAGTCCGGGACAGGCTCAAGAGACCCAGTACTTC

v_gene: TRBV10-3
d_gene: NA
j_gene: TRBJ2-3
abundance: NA
CDR3aa: CAISESWGGTTDTQYF
CDR3nt: TGTGCCATCAGTGAGTCGTGGGGCGGGACCACAGATACGCAGTATTTT

v_gene: TRBV18
d_gene: NA
j_gene: TRBJ1-5
abundance: NA
CDR3aa: CASSPLPNGNQPQHF
CDR3nt: TGTGCCAGCTCACCCCTCCCGAACGGGAATCAGCCCCAGCATTTT

v_gene: TRBV9
d_gene: NA
j_gene: TRBJ2-5
abundance: few
CDR3aa: CASSVAPGETQYF
CDR3nt: TGTGCCAGCAGCGTAGCCCCAGGAGAGACCCAGTACTTC

v_gene: TRBV7-2
d_gene: TRBD1
j_gene: TRBJ1-6
abundance: NA
CDR3aa: CASSLRDRSPLHF
CDR3nt: TGTGCCAGCAGCTTACGGGACAGGTCGCCCCTCCACTTT

v_gene: TRBV5-1
d_gene: TRBD1
j_gene: TRBJ2-3
abundance: few
CDR3aa: CASSSGQDFDTQYF
CDR3nt: TGCGCCAGCAGCTCCGGACAGGACTTCGATACGCAGTATTTT

v_gene: TRBV28
d_gene: NA
j_gene: TRBJ1-2
abundance: few
CDR3aa: CASSSPSYGYTF
CDR3nt: TGTGCCAGCAGTTCCCCTAGCTATGGCTACACCTTC

v_gene: TRBV4-1
d_gene: TRBD1
j_gene: TRBJ1-2
abundance: few
CDR3aa: CASSQSGTDYGYTF
CDR3nt: TGCGCCAGCAGCCAGAGTGGGACAGACTATGGCTACACCTTC

v_gene: TRBV18
d_gene: TRBD1
j_gene: TRBJ2-1
abundance: NA
CDR3aa: CASSGQGWNEQFF
CDR3nt: TGTGCCAGCTCAGGACAGGGTTGGAATGAGCAGTTCTTC

v_gene: TRBV11-2
d_gene: NA
j_gene: TRBJ2-5
abundance: few
CDR3aa: CASSSAQPLDSLNQETQYF
CDR3nt: TGTGCCAGCAGCTCGGCCCAGCCCCTAGACAGCTTAAACCAAGAGACCCAGTACTTC

v_gene: TRBV11-3
d_gene: TRBD2
j_gene: TRBJ2-1
abundance: NA
CDR3aa: CASSSGLARNEQFF
CDR3nt: TGTGCCAGCAGCTCGGGACTAGCGAGGAATGAGCAGTTCTTC

v_gene: TRBV30
d_gene: TRBD1
j_gene: TRBJ2-5
abundance: few
CDR3aa: CAWSGGQEDWQETQYF
CDR3nt: TGTGCCTGGAGTGGGGGACAGGAGGATTGGCAAGAGACCCAGTACTTC

v_gene: TRBV6-5
d_gene: NA
j_gene: TRBJ2-7
abundance: NA
CDR3aa: CASRIIGQSYEQYF
CDR3nt: TGTGCCAGCAGAATAATCGGACAGTCCTACGAGCAGTACTTC

v_gene: TRBV30
d_gene: NA
j_gene: TRBJ1-1
abundance: few
CDR3aa: CAWRTLRGRGTEAFF
CDR3nt: TGTGCCTGGAGGACCCTTCGGGGTCGAGGCACTGAAGCTTTCTTT

v_gene: TRBV6-6
d_gene: TRBD1
j_gene: TRBJ1-4
abundance: few
CDR3aa: CASSSGTGVGEKLFF
CDR3nt: TGTGCCAGCAGTTCCGGGACAGGGGTTGGGGAAAAACTGTTTTTT

v_gene: TRBV18
d_gene: TRBD1
j_gene: TRBJ2-7
abundance: NA
CDR3aa: CASSPSQGASTRYEQYF
CDR3nt: TGTGCCAGCTCACCCTCACAGGGGGCTAGTACCCGCTACGAGCAGTACTTC

v_gene: TRBV30
d_gene: TRBD1
j_gene: TRBJ1-5
abundance: few
CDR3aa: CAWRGQGRAPQHF
CDR3nt: TGTGCCTGGAGGGGACAGGGACGGGCGCCCCAGCATTTT

v_gene: TRBV7-9
d_gene: NA
j_gene: TRBJ1-2
abundance: NA
CDR3aa: CASSSRNTGWTANYGYTF
CDR3nt: TGTGCCAGCAGCTCTCGAAACACAGGGTGGACGGCTAACTATGGCTACACCTTC

v_gene: TRBV5-1
d_gene: NA
j_gene: TRBJ2-2
abundance: NA
CDR3aa: CASSFYIRGYTGELFF
CDR3nt: TGCGCCAGCAGCTTCTATATCCGGGGGTACACCGGGGAGCTGTTTTTT

v_gene: TRBV28
d_gene: TRBD1
j_gene: TRBJ1-1
abundance: NA
CDR3aa: CASSPSGTGHTEAFF
CDR3nt: TGTGCCAGCAGCCCCTCCGGGACAGGGCACACTGAAGCTTTCTTT

v_gene: TRBV2
d_gene: NA
j_gene: TRBJ1-5
abundance: NA
CDR3aa: CASSVTHGDQPQHF
CDR3nt: TGTGCCAGCAGTGTAACTCACGGGGATCAGCCCCAGCATTTT

v_gene: TRBV5-1
d_gene: NA
j_gene: TRBJ1-5
abundance: few
CDR3aa: CASSFESNQPQHF
CDR3nt: TGCGCCAGCAGCTTTGAGAGCAATCAGCCCCAGCATTTT

v_gene: TRBV5-1
d_gene: TRBD1
j_gene: TRBJ2-5
abundance: NA
CDR3aa: CASSSGGQGAREQYF
CDR3nt: TGCGCCAGCAGCTCGGGAGGACAGGGGGCCAGGGAGCAGTACTTC

v_gene: TRBV7-9
d_gene: NA
j_gene: TRBJ2-2
abundance: NA
CDR3aa: CASSLGQNTGELFF
CDR3nt: TGTGCCAGCAGCTTAGGACAGAACACCGGGGAGCTGTTTTTT

v_gene: TRBV7-9
d_gene: TRBD2
j_gene: TRBJ2-1
abundance: NA
CDR3aa: CASSLGRRTSEYNEQFF
CDR3nt: TGTGCCAGCAGCTTAGGGAGACGTACTAGCGAATACAATGAGCAGTTCTTC

v_gene: TRBV30
d_gene: NA
j_gene: TRBJ1-1
abundance: NA
CDR3aa: CAWILDGGRAFF
CDR3nt: TGTGCCTGGATCCTAGACGGGGGTAGGGCTTTCTTT

v_gene: TRBV27
d_gene: NA
j_gene: TRBJ2-5
abundance: few
CDR3aa: CASSKGRQGSETQYF
CDR3nt: TGTGCCAGCAGCAAAGGTCGTCAGGGATCGGAGACCCAGTACTTC

v_gene: TRBV7-2
d_gene: NA
j_gene: TRBJ2-7
abundance: NA
CDR3aa: CASSAHDGGYEQYF
CDR3nt: TGTGCCAGCAGCGCCCATGACGGAGGATACGAGCAGTACTTC

v_gene: TRBV5-1
d_gene: TRBD1
j_gene: TRBJ2-1
abundance: NA
CDR3aa: CASSLAYRDRENEQFF
CDR3nt: TGCGCCAGCAGCTTGGCTTACCGGGACAGGGAAAATGAGCAGTTCTTC

v_gene: TRBV11-2
d_gene: TRBD2
j_gene: TRBJ2-7
abundance: few
CDR3aa: CASSAGLAGNHF
CDR3nt: TGTGCCAGCAGCGCGGGACTAGCGGGGAATCACTTC

v_gene: TRBV27
d_gene: NA
j_gene: TRBJ2-6
abundance: NA
CDR3aa: CASSVNPGANVLTF
CDR3nt: TGTGCCAGCAGTGTTAATCCTGGGGCCAACGTCCTGACTTTC

v_gene: TRBV28
d_gene: NA
j_gene: TRBJ2-7
abundance: NA
CDR3aa: CASSLAHSYEQYF
CDR3nt: TGTGCCAGCAGTTTGGCCCATTCCTACGAGCAGTACTTC

v_gene: TRBV9
d_gene: NA
j_gene: TRBJ2-7
abundance: NA
CDR3aa: CASSVDLSSYEQYF
CDR3nt: TGTGCCAGCAGCGTCGATCTTAGCTCCTACGAGCAGTACTTC

v_gene: TRBV15
d_gene: TRBD1
j_gene: TRBJ1-4
abundance: NA
CDR3aa: CATSSPGTGEKLFF
CDR3nt: TGTGCCACCAGCAGCCCCGGGACAGGTGAAAAACTGTTTTTT

v_gene: TRBV19
d_gene: NA
j_gene: TRBJ2-7
abundance: NA
CDR3aa: CASSTAAPYEQYF
CDR3nt: TGTGCCAGTAGTACAGCGGCCCCGTACGAGCAGTACTTC

v_gene: TRBV10-3
d_gene: TRBD2
j_gene: TRBJ2-1
abundance: few
CDR3aa: CAISVVVAGGSYNEQFF
CDR3nt: TGTGCCATCAGTGTAGTCGTGGCGGGGGGCTCCTACAATGAGCAGTTCTTC

v_gene: TRBV28
d_gene: NA
j_gene: TRBJ1-2
abundance: NA
CDR3aa: CASSSGVGYGYTF
CDR3nt: TGTGCCAGCAGTTCAGGGGTCGGCTATGGCTACACCTTC

v_gene: TRBV4-2
d_gene: TRBD2
j_gene: TRBJ2-2
abundance: few
CDR3aa: CASSQAASGTTGELFF
CDR3nt: TGTGCCAGCAGCCAAGCGGCTAGCGGGACCACCGGGGAGCTGTTTTTT

v_gene: TRBV28
d_gene: TRBD1
j_gene: TRBJ2-7
abundance: NA
CDR3aa: CASNPGGDRGPYQYF
CDR3nt: TGTGCCAGCAACCCGGGGGGGGACAGGGGGCCCTATCAGTACTTC

v_gene: TRBV6-5
d_gene: TRBD2
j_gene: TRBJ2-5
abundance: few
CDR3aa: CASRGLAGVQETQYF
CDR3nt: TGTGCCAGCAGAGGACTAGCGGGGGTCCAAGAGACCCAGTACTTC

v_gene: TRBV10-3
d_gene: TRBD1
j_gene: TRBJ2-5
abundance: NA
CDR3aa: CAISPRGKETQYF
CDR3nt: TGTGCCATCAGTCCCAGGGGGAAAGAGACCCAGTACTTC

v_gene: TRBV5-1
d_gene: NA
j_gene: TRBJ2-1
abundance: NA
CDR3aa: CASSLGRGMVDEQFF
CDR3nt: TGCGCCAGCAGCTTGGGACGGGGGATGGTCGATGAGCAGTTCTTC

v_gene: TRBV30
d_gene: NA
j_gene: TRBJ2-1
abundance: few
CDR3aa: CAWTLQLGWLNEQFF
CDR3nt: TGTGCCTGGACCCTACAACTAGGTTGGTTAAATGAGCAGTTCTTC

v_gene: TRBV5-6
d_gene: NA
j_gene: TRBJ2-5
abundance: NA
CDR3aa: CASGRETQYF
CDR3nt: TGTGCCAGCGGGAGAGAGACCCAGTACTTC

v_gene: TRBV18
d_gene: NA
j_gene: TRBJ2-4
abundance: many
CDR3aa: CASSPRTGIQYF
CDR3nt: TGTGCCAGCTCACCACGAACGGGCATTCAGTACTTC